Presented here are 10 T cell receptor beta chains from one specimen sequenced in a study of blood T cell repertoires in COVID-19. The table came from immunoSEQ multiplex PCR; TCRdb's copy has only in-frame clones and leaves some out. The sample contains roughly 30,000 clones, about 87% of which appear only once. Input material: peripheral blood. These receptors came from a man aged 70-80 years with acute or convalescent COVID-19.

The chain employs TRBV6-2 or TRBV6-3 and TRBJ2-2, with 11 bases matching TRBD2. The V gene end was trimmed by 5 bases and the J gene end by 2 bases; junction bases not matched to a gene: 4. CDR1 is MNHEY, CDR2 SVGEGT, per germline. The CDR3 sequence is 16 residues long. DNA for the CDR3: TGTGCCAGCAGTAGACTAGCGGGGTCCAACACCGGGGAGCTGTTTTTT. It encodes CASSRLAGSNTGELFF.

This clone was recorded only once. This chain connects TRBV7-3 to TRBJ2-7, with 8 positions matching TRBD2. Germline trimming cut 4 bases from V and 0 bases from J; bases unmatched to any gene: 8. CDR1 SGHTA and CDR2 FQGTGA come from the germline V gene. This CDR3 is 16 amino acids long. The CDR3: CASSSLTSVSSYEQYF. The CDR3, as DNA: TGTGCCAGCAGCTCTTTGACTAGCGTGAGCTCCTACGAGCAGTACTTC.

The CDR3 coding sequence is TGTGCCAGCAGTTTTCAGGAGCGCGGGGAGCAGTACTTC. Translation: CASSFQERGEQYF. This sequence joins TRBV27 and TRBJ2-7, with D possibly being TRBD2 (5 bases). CDR1 is MNHEY and CDR2 is SMNVEV in the germline V gene (reference sequence). This CDR3 region has 13 residues. Trimming pared 3 bases from V and 7 bases from J, leaving 13 bases between.

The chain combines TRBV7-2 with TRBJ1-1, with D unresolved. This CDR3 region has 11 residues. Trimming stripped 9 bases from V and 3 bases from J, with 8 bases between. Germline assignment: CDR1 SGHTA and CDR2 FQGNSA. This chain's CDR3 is CASSVYTEAFF. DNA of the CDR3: TGTGCCAGTTCTGTGTACACTGAAGCTTTCTTT. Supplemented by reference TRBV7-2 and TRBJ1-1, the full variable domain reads GAGVSQSPSNKVTEKGKDVELRCDPISGHTALYWYRQSLGQGLEFLIYFQGNSAPDKSGLPSDRFSAERTGGSVSTLTIQRTQQEDSAVYLCASSVYTEAFFGQGTRLTVV.

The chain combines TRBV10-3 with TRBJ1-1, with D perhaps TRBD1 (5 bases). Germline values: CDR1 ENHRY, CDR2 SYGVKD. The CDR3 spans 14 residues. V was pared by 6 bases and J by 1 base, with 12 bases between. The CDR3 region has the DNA TGTGCCATCAGGCCGGACGGACAGAACACTGAAGCTTTCTTT. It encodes CAIRPDGQNTEAFF.

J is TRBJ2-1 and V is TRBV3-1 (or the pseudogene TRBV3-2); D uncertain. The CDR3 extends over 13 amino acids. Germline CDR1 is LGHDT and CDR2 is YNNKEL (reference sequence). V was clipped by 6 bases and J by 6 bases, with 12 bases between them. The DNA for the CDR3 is TGTGCCAGCAGTGCTCCAGCGAGCAATGAGCAGTTCTTC. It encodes CASSAPASNEQFF.

The CDR3 sequence is CASDRLGSGNEQFF. Written as DNA, the CDR3 is TGCGCCAGCGACAGGCTAGGGTCGGGCAATGAGCAGTTCTTC. V and J are TRBV5-1 and TRBJ2-1, with a tentative D call TRBD1 (6 bases). V dropped 7 bases and J dropped 6 bases, with 17 bases sitting between them. This CDR3 contains 14 residues. CDR1 and CDR2 (germline): SGHRS, YFSETQ.

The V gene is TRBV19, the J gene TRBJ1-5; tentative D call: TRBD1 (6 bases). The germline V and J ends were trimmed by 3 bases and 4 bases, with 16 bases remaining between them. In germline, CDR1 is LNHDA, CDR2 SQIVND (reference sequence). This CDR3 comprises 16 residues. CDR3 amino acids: CASSIPIQGRNQPQHF. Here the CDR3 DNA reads TGTGCCAGTAGTATCCCAATCCAGGGGCGTAATCAGCCCCAGCATTTT.

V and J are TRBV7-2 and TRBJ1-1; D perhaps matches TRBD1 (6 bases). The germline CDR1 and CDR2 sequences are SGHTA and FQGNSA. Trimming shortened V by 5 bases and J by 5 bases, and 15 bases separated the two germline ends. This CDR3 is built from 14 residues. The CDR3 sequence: CASSRTVEETEAFF. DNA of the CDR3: TGTGCCAGCAGCAGGACAGTAGAAGAAACTGAAGCTTTCTTT. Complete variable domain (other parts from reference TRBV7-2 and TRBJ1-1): GAGVSQSPSNKVTEKGKDVELRCDPISGHTALYWYRQSLGQGLEFLIYFQGNSAPDKSGLPSDRFSAERTGGSVSTLTIQRTQQEDSAVYLCASSRTVEETEAFFGQGTRLTVV.

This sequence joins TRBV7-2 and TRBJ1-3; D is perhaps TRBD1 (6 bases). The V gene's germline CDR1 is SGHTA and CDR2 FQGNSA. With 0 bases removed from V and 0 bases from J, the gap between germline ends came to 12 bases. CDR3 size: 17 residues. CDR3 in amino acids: CASSLAGGGVSGNTIYF. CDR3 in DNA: TGTGCCAGCAGCTTAGCGGGAGGGGGGGTCTCTGGAAACACCATATATTTT.